This section outlines one T cell receptor (beta chain) sequence together with its context. Its antigen is not known. Measured with immunoSEQ multiplex PCR; TCRdb has only the in-frame clones, and not every one. This table has about 2.4 million clones, over 85% appearing once. Investigators divided CD4+ cells into CD45RA+ naive and CD45RA-negative memory subsets. The data originate from a study of shared clonotypes between healthy human individuals. The study, taken as a whole, reports: The four-donor shared clonotypes exceeded non-shared clonotypes in generation probability, with non-shared ones scoring lower.

Germline values: CDR1 SGDLS, CDR2 YYNGEE. The CDR3 has 16 residues. The ends lost 3 bases at V and 5 bases at J; junction bases unmatched: 10. Sequencing was performed on naive CD4+ T cells from PBMCs. Subset meaning: CD45RA+ positively selected. The source is a man aged 18-30 years in good health. Some clones in this sample may be carry-over from other donors' samples. V gene TRBV9 combines with J gene TRBJ2-2; 7 nucleotides line up with TRBD1. DNA of the CDR3: TGTGCCAGCAGCGGAGCAACAGGGGTTACGACCGGGGAGCTGTTTTTT. It codes for CASSGATGVTTGELFF.